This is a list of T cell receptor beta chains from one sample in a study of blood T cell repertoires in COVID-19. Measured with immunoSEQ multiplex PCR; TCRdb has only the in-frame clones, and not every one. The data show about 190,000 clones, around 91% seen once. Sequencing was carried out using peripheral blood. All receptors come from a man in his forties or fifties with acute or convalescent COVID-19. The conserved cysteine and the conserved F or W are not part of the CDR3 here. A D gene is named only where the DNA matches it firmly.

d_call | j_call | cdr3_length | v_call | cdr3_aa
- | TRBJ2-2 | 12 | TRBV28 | ASSFLYHTGELF
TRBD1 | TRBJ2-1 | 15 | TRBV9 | ASSVVGTGGMGNEQF
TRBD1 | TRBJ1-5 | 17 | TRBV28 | ASSSRAFPPRTGNQPQH
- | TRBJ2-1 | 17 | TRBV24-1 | ATSDWTDREVSSYNEQF
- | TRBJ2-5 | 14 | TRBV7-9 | ASSLGVYGSQETQY
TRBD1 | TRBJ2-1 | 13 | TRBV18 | ASSQGQGSNNEQF
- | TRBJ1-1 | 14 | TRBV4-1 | ASSQPSTGMNTEAF
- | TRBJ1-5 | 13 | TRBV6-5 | ASSSLGQGNQPQH
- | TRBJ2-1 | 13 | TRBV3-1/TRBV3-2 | ASSQDTSSYNEQF
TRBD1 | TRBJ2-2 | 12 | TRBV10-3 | AISEGGGTGELF
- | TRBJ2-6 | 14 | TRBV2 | ANRPGLSSGANVLT
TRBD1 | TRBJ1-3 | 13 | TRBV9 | ASSAGQFSGNTIY
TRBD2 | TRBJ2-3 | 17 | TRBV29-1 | SVLGRGLAGGRSTDTQY
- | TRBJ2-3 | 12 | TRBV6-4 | ASSEGPEGDTQY
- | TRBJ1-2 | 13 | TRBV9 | ASSVATGLSYGYT
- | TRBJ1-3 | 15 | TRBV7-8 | ASSLTRTAYSGNTIY
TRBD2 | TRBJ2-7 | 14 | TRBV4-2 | ASSHDTSGSAYEQY
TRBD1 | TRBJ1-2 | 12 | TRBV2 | ASSEEGQGYGYT
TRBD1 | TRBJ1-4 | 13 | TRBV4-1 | ASSQAGGDQEKLF
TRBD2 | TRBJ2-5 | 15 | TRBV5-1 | ASSLLAGGGGQETQY
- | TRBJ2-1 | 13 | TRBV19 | ASKKGDVDGNEQF
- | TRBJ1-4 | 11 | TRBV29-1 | SAVRGNNEKLF
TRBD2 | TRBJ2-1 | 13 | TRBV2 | ASGATSGTHNEQF
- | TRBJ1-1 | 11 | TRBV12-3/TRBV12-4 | ASSSGEYTEAF
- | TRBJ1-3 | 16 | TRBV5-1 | ASSFDGGLAFSGNTMY
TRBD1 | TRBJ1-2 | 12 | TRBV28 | ASSPGTGAQGYT